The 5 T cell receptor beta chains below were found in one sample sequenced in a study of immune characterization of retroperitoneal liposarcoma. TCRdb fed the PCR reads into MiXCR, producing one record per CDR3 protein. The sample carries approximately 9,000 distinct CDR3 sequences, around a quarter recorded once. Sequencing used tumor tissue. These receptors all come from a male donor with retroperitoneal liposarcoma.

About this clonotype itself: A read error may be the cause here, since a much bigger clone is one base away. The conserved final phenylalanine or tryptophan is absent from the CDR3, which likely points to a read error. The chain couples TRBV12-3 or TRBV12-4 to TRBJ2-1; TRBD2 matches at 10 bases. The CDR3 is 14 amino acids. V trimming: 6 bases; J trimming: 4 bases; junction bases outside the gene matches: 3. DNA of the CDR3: TGTGCCAGCAGCCCTAGCGGGGGATACAATGAGCAGTTCTCC. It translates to CASSPSGGYNEQFS.

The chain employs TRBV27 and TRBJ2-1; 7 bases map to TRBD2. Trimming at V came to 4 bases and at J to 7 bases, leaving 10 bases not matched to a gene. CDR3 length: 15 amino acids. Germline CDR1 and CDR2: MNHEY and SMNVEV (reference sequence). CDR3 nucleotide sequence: TGTGCCAGCAGTTGGCAGGGAGGGTTACGAAATGAGCAGTTCTTC. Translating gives CASSWQGGLRNEQFF.

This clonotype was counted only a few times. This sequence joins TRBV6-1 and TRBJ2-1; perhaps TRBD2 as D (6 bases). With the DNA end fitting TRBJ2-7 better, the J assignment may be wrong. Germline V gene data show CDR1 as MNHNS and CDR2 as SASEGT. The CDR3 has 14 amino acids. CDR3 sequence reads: CASRLIGTDNEQYF. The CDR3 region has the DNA TGTGCCAGCAGACTCATCGGGACTGACAATGAGCAGTACTTC.

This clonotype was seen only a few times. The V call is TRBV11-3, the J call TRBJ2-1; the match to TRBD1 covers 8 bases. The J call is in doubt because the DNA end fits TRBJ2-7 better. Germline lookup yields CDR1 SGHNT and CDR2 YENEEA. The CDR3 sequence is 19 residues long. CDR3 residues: CASSPWWGQVLTSSYEQYF. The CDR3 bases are TGTGCCAGCAGCCCCTGGTGGGGACAGGTCCTTACAAGCTCCTACGAGCAGTACTTC.

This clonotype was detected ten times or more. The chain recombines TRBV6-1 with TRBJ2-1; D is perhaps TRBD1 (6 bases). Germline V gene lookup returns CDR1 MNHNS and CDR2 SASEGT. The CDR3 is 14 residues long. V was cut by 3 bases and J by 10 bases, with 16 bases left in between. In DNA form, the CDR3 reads TGTGCCAGCAGTGAGACAGGCCACTCCTACGAGCAGTTCTTC. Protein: CASSETGHSYEQFF.